The 5 T cell receptor beta chains below come from one sample, sequenced in a study of blood T cell repertoires in COVID-19 (dated by TCRdb to 2019 to 2021). Libraries were prepared through the immunoSEQ multiplex PCR assay. The table was pulled from immuneACCESS by TCRdb, which kept in-frame rearrangements only. Such tables lose some clones; where checked, under half of the loss comes from unresolved V genes, and the rest has no known cause. A total of 300,000 or so clones appear in this sample, roughly 87% of them only once. In total, the top ten clones hold approximately 1% of the sample. Sequences were obtained from PBMCs or T cells enriched from blood (not recorded which). These receptors were taken from a young woman who had recovered from COVID-19.

This chain links TRBV9 with TRBJ2-5, with 13 positions matching TRBD2. This CDR3 region has 19 residues. The ends lost 4 bases at V and 1 base at J; junction bases unmatched: 13. Germline CDR1 is SGDLS and CDR2 is YYNGEE. The CDR3 is CASSPHRLAGGPFQETQYF. CDR3 coding DNA: TGTGCCAGCAGCCCACACAGACTAGCGGGGGGCCCTTTCCAAGAGACCCAGTACTTC. The full variable domain, completed using reference TRBV9 and TRBJ2-5, is DSGVTQTPKHLITATGQRVTLRCSPRSGDLSVYWYQQSLDQGLQFLIQYYNGEERAKGNILERFSAQQFPDLHSELNLSSLELGDSALYFCASSPHRLAGGPFQETQYFGPGTRLLVL.

The chain has TRBV19 and TRBJ2-3, with 11 bases matching TRBD1. The ends lost 5 bases at V and 5 bases at J; junction bases unmatched: 6. The CDR3 has 15 amino acids. Germline lookup yields CDR1 LNHDA and CDR2 SQIVND (reference sequence). The CDR3 region is CASSPGQGAVDTQYF. The DNA of the CDR3 is TGTGCCAGTAGTCCAGGACAGGGGGCAGTAGATACGCAGTATTTT.

The chain is built from TRBV10-3 and TRBJ2-7; 10 bases line up with TRBD1. After removal of 6 bases from V and 1 base from J, the junction contained 6 bases not matched to a gene. The CDR3 is made up of 15 amino acids. CDR1 is ENHRY and CDR2 is SYGVKD in the germline V gene. As DNA, the CDR3 is TGTGCCATCAGCGCACCGGGACAGGGGTCCTACGAGCAGTACTTC. This codes for CAISAPGQGSYEQYF.

The rearrangement uses TRBV28 and TRBJ1-2; no definite D call. This CDR3 region has 10 residues. V was pared by 11 bases and J by 8 bases, with 12 bases between. In germline, CDR1 is MDHEN, CDR2 SYDVKM. CDR3: CAPGRGGYTF. For the CDR3, the DNA is TGTGCCCCCGGACGGGGAGGCTACACCTTC.

The chain has TRBV10-3 and TRBJ2-7, with 9 bases matching TRBD1. V dropped 4 bases and J dropped 2; count of bases not matched to a gene: 3. The CDR3 loop spans 14 amino acids. The germline CDR1 and CDR2 sequences are ENHRY and SYGVKD. In nucleotides, the CDR3 is TGTGCCATCAGTGGTGGGACAGGGACCTACGAGCAGTACTTC. The encoded protein is CAISGGTGTYEQYF.